These 6 T cell receptor beta chains came from one sample sequenced in a study of PD-1 blockade in classical Hodgkin lymphoma. Each and every patient relapsed after autologous stem cell transplantation, and patients got differing brentuximab vedotin exposure. Profiled with immunoSEQ multiplex PCR; TCRdb holds only in-frame clones, not every one. The sample records under 110,000 clones, about 89% being singletons. Material: peripheral blood mononuclear cells (PBMCs), obtained before the second cycle of nivolumab. The receptor source for this set is a human donor with classical Hodgkin lymphoma.

The gene calls are TRBV7-2 and TRBJ1-4; 9 bases are a match to TRBD1. This CDR3 contains 15 residues. Per the germline V gene, CDR1 is SGHTA and CDR2 is FQGNSA. Unmatched junction bases numbered 5, after V lost 5 bases and J lost 4 bases. CDR3 coding DNA: TGTGCCAGCAGCAGTGGACAGGGGATTAATGAAAAACTGTTTTTT. This codes for CASSSGQGINEKLFF.

This chain connects TRBV7-9 to TRBJ1-1; D is unresolved. In germline, CDR1 is SEHNR, CDR2 FQNEAQ (reference sequence). The germline V and J ends were trimmed by 5 bases and 0 bases, with 19 bases remaining between them. This CDR3 region has 17 residues. The CDR3 loop reads CASSPTRPGYMNTEAFF. The CDR3 DNA is TGTGCCAGCAGCCCCACCCGCCCGGGGTACATGAACACTGAAGCTTTCTTT.

The rearrangement links TRBV9 to TRBJ1-2, with 7 positions matching TRBD1. The CDR3 has 15 residues. Germline V gene sequence: CDR1 SGDLS, CDR2 YYNGEE. Germline trimming cut 4 bases from V and 0 bases from J; bases unmatched to any gene: 6. CDR3 protein: CASSPRTGANYGYTF. In DNA form, the CDR3 reads TGTGCCAGCAGCCCTCGGACAGGAGCTAACTATGGCTACACCTTC.

This chain joins TRBV7-3 and TRBJ2-1, with 11 bases lining up with TRBD2. Trimming at V came to 3 bases and at J to 0 bases, leaving 1 base not matched to a gene. The CDR3 consists of 16 residues. Germline CDR1 SGHTA, CDR2 FQGTGA. The CDR3 nucleotides read TGTGCCAGCAGCTTTAGCGGGGGGGCCTCCTACAATGAGCAGTTCTTC. It codes for CASSFSGGASYNEQFF. The full variable domain, its missing parts supplied by reference TRBV7-3 and TRBJ2-1, is GAGVSQTPSNKVTEKGKYVELRCDPISGHTALYWYRQSLGQGPEFLIYFQGTGAADDSGLPNDRFFAVRPEGSVSTLKIQRTERGDSAVYLCASSFSGGASYNEQFFGPGTRLTVL.

The V and J genes are TRBV10-3 and TRBJ2-3, with 9 bases that match TRBD1. The V segment lost 7 bases and the J segment 4 bases; nucleotides outside the gene matches: 9. The CDR3 runs 15 residues. Germline lookup yields CDR1 ENHRY and CDR2 SYGVKD. CDR3 nucleotide sequence: TGTGCCATCAATCCGGGACAGGGATTCGCAGATACGCAGTATTTT. Its translation: CAINPGQGFADTQYF.

Here the CDR3 reads CASSEGGQGYYGYTF. The CDR3 nucleotides read TGTGCCAGCAGTGAAGGGGGACAGGGATACTATGGCTACACCTTC. The rearrangement links TRBV6-1 to TRBJ1-2, with TRBD1 matching 9 bases. The V gene's germline CDR1 is MNHNS and CDR2 SASEGT. CDR3 length equals 15 residues. The V gene end was trimmed by 1 base and the J gene end by 3 bases; junction bases not matched to a gene: 3.